The sequence of this T cell receptor (beta chain) was determined in a study of cytomegalovirus exposure and HLA in healthy donors. Findings of the study overall: By a later analysis, the bulk of CMV-associated TCR beta chains appeared HLA-restricted. A later analysis reportedly found fewer N-insertions in an Asian-associated ancestry cluster than the roughly 670-donor mean.

Worth noting for this clone: Antigen unknown.

This CDR3 comprises 14 residues. The V and J ends lost 7 bases and 5 bases, in that order; junction bases with no gene match: 8. Germline assignment: CDR1 MNHNS and CDR2 SASEGT. Researchers ran the PCR with 60 Vbeta and 13 Jbeta primers. The protocol was immunoSEQ multiplex PCR, while the TCRdb copy is restricted to in-frame clones and leaves out a portion. This table lists 95,000 to 150,000 clones. The sequence came from a young man in good health and CMV-seronegative. This sequence joins TRBV6-1 and TRBJ1-5, with TRBD1 matching 7 bases. The specimen sequenced was PBMCs. Here the CDR3 reads CASIRQGGHQPQHF. CDR3 coding DNA: TGTGCCAGCATCAGACAGGGCGGACATCAGCCCCAGCATTTT.